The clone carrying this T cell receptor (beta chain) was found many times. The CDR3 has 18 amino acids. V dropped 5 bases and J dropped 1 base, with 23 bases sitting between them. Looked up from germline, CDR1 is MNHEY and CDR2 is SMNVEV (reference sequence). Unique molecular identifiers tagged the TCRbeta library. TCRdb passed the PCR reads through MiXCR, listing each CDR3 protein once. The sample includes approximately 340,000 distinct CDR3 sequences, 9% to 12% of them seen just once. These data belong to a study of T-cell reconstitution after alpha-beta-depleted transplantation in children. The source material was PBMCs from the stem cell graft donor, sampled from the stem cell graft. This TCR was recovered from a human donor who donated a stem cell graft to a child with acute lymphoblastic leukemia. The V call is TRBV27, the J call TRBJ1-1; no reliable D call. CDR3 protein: CASSPPILLSRRNTEAFF. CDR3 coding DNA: TGTGCCAGCAGTCCCCCCATCCTTTTAAGCAGGAGGAACACTGAAGCTTTCTTT.